Each of the 18 T cell receptor beta chains below was sequenced from the same sample in a study of cytomegalovirus exposure and HLA in healthy donors (dated by TCRdb to 2017 to 2019). The library was produced with the immunoSEQ multiplex PCR assay. The multiplex PCR relied on a mix of 60 forward primers for TCR Vbeta segments and 13 reverse primers for TCR Jbeta segments. TCRdb carries this immuneACCESS record with in-frame sequences only. Its versions omit some clonotypes, under half of them owing to an unresolved V gene in the studies checked, with the rest unexplained. The table for this sample lists about 90,000 clones; about 66% of them were counted only once. The ten largest clonotypes hold approximately 2.1% of the sample. The specimen sequenced was PBMCs. Every receptor here comes from a man aged 25-45 years in good health and CMV-seronegative.

In its sample, this clone was seen a few times. The rearrangement joins TRBV27 to TRBJ2-5, with D maybe TRBD2 (5 bases). The V gene's germline CDR1 is MNHEY and CDR2 SMNVEV (reference sequence). This CDR3 comprises 14 residues. V was clipped by 1 base and J by 2 bases, with 8 bases between them. The CDR3 nucleotides are TGTGCCAGCAGTTTATTCGGGATTCAAGAGACCCAGTACTTC. Protein product: CASSLFGIQETQYF.

The V and J genes are TRBV28 and TRBJ1-2; 7 nucleotides align to TRBD1. The CDR3 is 14 residues long. The germline gives CDR1 MDHEN, CDR2 SYDVKM. The V segment lost 2 bases and the J segment 4 bases; nucleotides outside the gene matches: 4. The CDR3 region is CASSLTGVVYGYTF. The DNA for the CDR3 is TGTGCCAGCAGTTTAACAGGGGTTGTCTATGGCTACACCTTC.

V is TRBV4-1 and J is TRBJ1-2; 8 nucleotides align to TRBD1. The length of the CDR3 is 15 residues. The germline gives CDR1 MGHRA, CDR2 YSYEKL. The J segment lost 2 bases and the V segment lost 1 base, leaving 3 bases of the junction unmatched. The CDR3 sequence is CASSQVRTGNYGYTF. CDR3 bases: TGCGCCAGCAGCCAAGTCAGGACAGGGAACTATGGCTACACCTTC.

The chain recombines TRBV19 with TRBJ1-1, with a weak D call TRBD1 (5 bases). Germline V lookup: CDR1 LNHDA, CDR2 SQIVND (reference sequence). This CDR3 contains 14 residues. Between the trimmed V and J ends, which lost 3 bases and 5 bases, there was a span of 13 bases. The CDR3 loop reads CASSIQGEITEAFF. Written as DNA, the CDR3 is TGTGCCAGTAGTATCCAGGGTGAGATAACTGAAGCTTTCTTT.

The chain couples TRBV5-1 to TRBJ1-2, with D perhaps matching TRBD1 (6 bases). Per germline, CDR1 SGHRS and CDR2 YFSETQ. Trimming took 6 bases from V and 3 from J, leaving 15 bases between them. The CDR3 extends over 14 amino acids. CDR3 coding DNA: TGCGCCAGCACCCCGACAGGTCCCGACTATGGCTACACCTTC. This translates into CASTPTGPDYGYTF.

J is TRBJ1-4 and V is TRBV5-1; 10 bases are shared with TRBD1. Trimming cost V 4 bases and J 8 bases; bases outside gene matches: 5. CDR1 is SGHRS, CDR2 YFSETQ, per germline. This CDR3 region has 14 residues. The DNA of the CDR3 is TGCGCCAGCAGCCGGGACAGGGGATACGAAAAACTGTTTTTT. Encoded protein: CASSRDRGYEKLFF.

The chain joins TRBV5-6 to TRBJ1-4, with 9 positions matching TRBD1. V was clipped by 0 bases and J by 8 bases; unmatched bases: 5. CDR1 and CDR2 from the germline V gene are SGHDT and YYEEEE. CDR3 length: 15 amino acids. CDR3 loop: CASSLVQGAQEKLFF. In nucleotides, the CDR3 is TGTGCCAGCAGCTTGGTACAGGGGGCGCAGGAAAAACTGTTTTTT.

This sequence joins TRBV7-9 and TRBJ1-2; D possibly corresponds to TRBD1 (5 bases). This CDR3 is built from 14 residues. V lost 2 bases, J lost 4 bases, and 11 bases lay in between. Germline V lookup: CDR1 SEHNR, CDR2 FQNEAQ (reference sequence). The CDR3 loop is CASSLFGGGYGYTF. The CDR3 nucleotides read TGTGCCAGCAGCTTATTTGGGGGGGGCTATGGCTACACCTTC.

This clone was counted only a few times. The gene calls are TRBV30 and TRBJ1-6; D is unresolved. Germline V gives CDR1 GTSNPN, CDR2 SVGIG (reference sequence). Trimming removed 2 bases at V and 11 bases at J, with 13 bases between. This CDR3 contains 13 residues. CDR3 sequence: CAWSTLSGAPLHF. CDR3 nucleotide sequence: TGTGCCTGGAGTACCCTTTCAGGTGCACCCCTCCACTTT.

The chain combines TRBV19 with TRBJ1-2; D ambiguous. Trimming cost V 0 bases and J 4 bases, with 6 bases left between them. Germline V CDR1 and CDR2: LNHDA, SQIVND (reference sequence). CDR3 length equals 13 residues. Here the CDR3 DNA reads TGTGCCAGTAGTATAGATGCGTTCTATGGCTACACCTTC. Protein: CASSIDAFYGYTF.

This clone was detected only a few times. V gene TRBV19 combines with J gene TRBJ1-4; TRBD1 matches 7 bases. With V trimmed by 9 bases and J by 10 bases, 11 bases remained unmatched. From germline, CDR1 is LNHDA and CDR2 SQIVND (reference sequence). CDR3 size: 13 residues. The CDR3 bases are TGTGCCAGCAGCCTGGACAGGTTTGGAAAACTGTTTTTT. Its protein is CASSLDRFGKLFF.

V is TRBV28 and J is TRBJ1-5, with a weak D call TRBD1 (5 bases). Germline V gene sequence: CDR1 MDHEN, CDR2 SYDVKM. This CDR3 comprises 15 residues. V was clipped by 10 bases and J by 4 bases, with 20 bases between them. This CDR3 is CATRGSQARNQPQHF. The CDR3 DNA reads TGTGCCACAAGGGGCTCCCAGGCGAGAAATCAGCCCCAGCATTTT.

The gene calls are TRBV4-1 and TRBJ1-1, with 7 bases fitting TRBD1. Per germline, CDR1 MGHRA and CDR2 YSYEKL. CDR3 size: 13 residues. After removal of 5 bases from V and 6 bases from J, the junction contained 6 bases not matched to a gene. For the CDR3, the DNA is TGCGCCAGCAGCGTTCAGGGGGTCCCTGAAGCTTTCTTT. This translates into CASSVQGVPEAFF.

The J gene is TRBJ2-7, the V gene TRBV4-1; TRBD1 matches at 7 bases. The CDR3 loop spans 13 amino acids. V was pared by 2 bases and J by 4 bases, with 2 bases of the junction left unmatched. Germline lookup yields CDR1 MGHRA and CDR2 YSYEKL. The CDR3: CASSQLTGYEQYF. CDR3 DNA: TGCGCCAGCAGCCAATTGACAGGGTACGAGCAGTACTTC.

This sequence joins TRBV6-1 and TRBJ2-7; D perhaps matches TRBD1 (5 bases). There are 15 residues in the CDR3. CDR1 and CDR2 (germline): MNHNS, SASEGT. Trimming took off 1 base at V and 1 base at J, with 11 bases between the two ends. The CDR3 spells CASSEVTGSSYEQYF. DNA of the CDR3: TGTGCCAGCAGTGAAGTTACAGGTTCATCCTACGAGCAGTACTTC.

The chain joins TRBV27 to TRBJ1-5; the D gene is possibly TRBD1 (5 bases). Germline-derived CDR1 and CDR2 are MNHEY and SMNVEV (reference sequence). The V gene lost 2 bases and the J gene lost 9 bases, with 14 bases spanning the gap. This CDR3 is built from 14 residues. The CDR3 spells CASSLAGQGGPQHF. CDR3 sequence (DNA): TGTGCCAGCAGTTTAGCAGGGCAAGGTGGGCCCCAGCATTTT.

The chain has TRBV9 and TRBJ2-7; the D gene is possibly TRBD1 (7 bases). Germline V lookup: CDR1 SGDLS, CDR2 YYNGEE. The CDR3 is made up of 15 amino acids. V was shortened by 4 bases and J by 6 bases, with 20 bases between the two germline ends. CDR3 nucleotides: TGTGCCAGCAGCTCAAAGGTTCAGGGGGGCGGCGAGCAGTACTTC. The encoded protein is CASSSKVQGGGEQYF.

The chain couples TRBV29-1 to TRBJ2-7; a possible D gene is TRBD1 (6 bases). The V end lost 7 bases, the J end lost 2 bases, and 9 bases lay between the germline ends. Germline V CDR1 and CDR2: SQVTM, ANQGSEA. This CDR3 has 11 amino acids. In DNA form, the CDR3 reads TGCAGCGGCAGGGGCGCCTACGAGCAGTACTTC. Translated: CSGRGAYEQYF.